This T cell receptor (beta chain) was documented in a study of human T cells and chemical hapten exposure. The study used a library that attached unique molecular identifiers to individual cDNA molecules. MiXCR was run by TCRdb on the RACE reads, yielding one entry per CDR3 protein. In the table there are more than 300,000 distinct CDR3 sequences, 5% to 6.5% of which are singletons. Time point here: pre-sensitization, week 0. Treatment noted: therapeutic diphenylcyclopropenone sensitization with weekly scalp DPC. This clonotype was counted at least ten times. V lost 10 bases, J lost 7 bases, and 6 bases stayed unmatched. CDR1 and CDR2 (germline): ENHRY, SYGVKD. This CDR3 is built from 13 residues.

Sequenced here: whole blood, sampled in connection with sensitization to the hapten diphenylcyclopropenone (DPC). This sequence was found in a woman aged 18 to 35 with alopecia areata. Some clones in this sample may be carry-over from other donors' samples. This chain joins TRBV10-3 and TRBJ1-6, with TRBD1 matching over 8 bases. The CDR3 is CANQGARNSPLHF. Written as DNA, the CDR3 is TGTGCCAACCAGGGGGCTCGCAATTCACCCCTCCACTTT.